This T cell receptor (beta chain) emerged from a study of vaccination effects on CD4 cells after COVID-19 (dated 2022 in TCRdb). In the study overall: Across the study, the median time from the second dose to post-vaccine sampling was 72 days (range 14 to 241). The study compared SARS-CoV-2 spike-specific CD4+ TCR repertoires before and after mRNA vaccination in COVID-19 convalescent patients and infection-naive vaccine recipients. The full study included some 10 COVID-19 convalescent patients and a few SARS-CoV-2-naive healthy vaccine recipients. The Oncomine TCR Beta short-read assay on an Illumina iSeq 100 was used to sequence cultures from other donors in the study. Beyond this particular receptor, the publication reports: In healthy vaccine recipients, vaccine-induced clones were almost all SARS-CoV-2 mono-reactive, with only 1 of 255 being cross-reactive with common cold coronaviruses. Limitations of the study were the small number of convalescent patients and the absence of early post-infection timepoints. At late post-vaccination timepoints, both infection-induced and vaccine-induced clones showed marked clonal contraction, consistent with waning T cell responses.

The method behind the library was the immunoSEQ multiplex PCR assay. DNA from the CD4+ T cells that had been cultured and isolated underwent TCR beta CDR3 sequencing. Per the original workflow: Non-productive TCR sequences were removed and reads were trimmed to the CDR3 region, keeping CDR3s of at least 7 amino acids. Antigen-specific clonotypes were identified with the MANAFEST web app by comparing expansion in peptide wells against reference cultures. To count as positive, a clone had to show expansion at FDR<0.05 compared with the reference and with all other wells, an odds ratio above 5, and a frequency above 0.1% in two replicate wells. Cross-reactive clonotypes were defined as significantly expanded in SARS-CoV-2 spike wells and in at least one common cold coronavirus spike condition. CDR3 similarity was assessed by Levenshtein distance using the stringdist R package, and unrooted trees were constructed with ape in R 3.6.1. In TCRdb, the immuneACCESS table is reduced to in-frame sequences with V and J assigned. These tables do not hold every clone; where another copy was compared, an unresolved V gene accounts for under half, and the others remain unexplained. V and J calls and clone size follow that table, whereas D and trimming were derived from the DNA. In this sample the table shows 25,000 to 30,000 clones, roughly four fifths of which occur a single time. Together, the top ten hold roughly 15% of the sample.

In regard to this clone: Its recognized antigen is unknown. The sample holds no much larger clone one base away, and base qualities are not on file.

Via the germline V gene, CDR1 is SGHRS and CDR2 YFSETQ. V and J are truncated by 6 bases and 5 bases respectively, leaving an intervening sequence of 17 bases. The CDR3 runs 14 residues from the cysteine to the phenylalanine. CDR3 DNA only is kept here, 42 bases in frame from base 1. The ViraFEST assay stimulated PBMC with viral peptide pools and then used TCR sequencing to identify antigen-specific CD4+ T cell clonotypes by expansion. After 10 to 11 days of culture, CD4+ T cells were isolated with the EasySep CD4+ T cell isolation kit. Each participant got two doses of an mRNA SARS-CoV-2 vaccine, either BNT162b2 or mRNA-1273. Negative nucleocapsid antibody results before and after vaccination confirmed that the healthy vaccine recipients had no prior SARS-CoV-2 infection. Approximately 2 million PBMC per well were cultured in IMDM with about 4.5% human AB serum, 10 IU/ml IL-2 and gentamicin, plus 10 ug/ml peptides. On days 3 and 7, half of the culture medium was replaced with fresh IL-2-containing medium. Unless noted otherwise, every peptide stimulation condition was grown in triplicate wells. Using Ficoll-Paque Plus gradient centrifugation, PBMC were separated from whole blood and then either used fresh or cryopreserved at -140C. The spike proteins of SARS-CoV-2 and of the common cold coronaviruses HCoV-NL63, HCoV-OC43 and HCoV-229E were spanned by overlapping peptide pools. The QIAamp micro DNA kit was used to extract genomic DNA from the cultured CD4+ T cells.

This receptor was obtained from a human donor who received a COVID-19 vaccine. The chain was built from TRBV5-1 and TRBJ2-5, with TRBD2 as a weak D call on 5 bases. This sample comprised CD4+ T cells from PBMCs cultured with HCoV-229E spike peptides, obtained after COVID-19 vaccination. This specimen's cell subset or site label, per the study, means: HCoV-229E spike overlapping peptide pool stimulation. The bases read TGCGCCAGCACTTCCTTGGGCACGGGGGAGACCCAGTACTTC. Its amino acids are CASTSLGTGETQYF. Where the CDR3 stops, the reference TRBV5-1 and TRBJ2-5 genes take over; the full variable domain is KAGVTQTPRYLIKTRGQQVTLSCSPISGHRSVSWYQQTPGQGLQFLFEYFSETQRNKGNFPGRFSGRQFSNSRSEMNVSTLELGDSALYLCASTSLGTGETQYFGPGTRLLVL.